This T cell receptor beta chain was captured by sequencing in a study of T cell responses to AZD1222 COVID-19 vaccine. Findings of the study overall: Reports indicate that nearly half of spike-specific TCRs are directed at unmutated variant regions.

Profiling relied on immunoSEQ multiplex PCR, and the TCRdb table lists in-frame clones only, not all of them. The table records about 130,000 clones, roughly nine tenths of them present only once. About this clone: Its specificity is not known.

The clonotype was recovered from an adult in good health. The sample was peripheral blood, taken on day 0 of AZD1222 vaccination.

The CDR3 DNA reads as TGTGCCAGCAGCCCTCTAGAAAGGCCCCAGCATTTT. Amino acid sequence: CASSPLERPQHF. V is TRBV28 and J is TRBJ1-5, with no clear D. Per the germline V gene, CDR1 is MDHEN and CDR2 is SYDVKM. Trimming removed 6 bases from V and 9 bases from J, with 12 bases in between. This CDR3 region has 12 residues.